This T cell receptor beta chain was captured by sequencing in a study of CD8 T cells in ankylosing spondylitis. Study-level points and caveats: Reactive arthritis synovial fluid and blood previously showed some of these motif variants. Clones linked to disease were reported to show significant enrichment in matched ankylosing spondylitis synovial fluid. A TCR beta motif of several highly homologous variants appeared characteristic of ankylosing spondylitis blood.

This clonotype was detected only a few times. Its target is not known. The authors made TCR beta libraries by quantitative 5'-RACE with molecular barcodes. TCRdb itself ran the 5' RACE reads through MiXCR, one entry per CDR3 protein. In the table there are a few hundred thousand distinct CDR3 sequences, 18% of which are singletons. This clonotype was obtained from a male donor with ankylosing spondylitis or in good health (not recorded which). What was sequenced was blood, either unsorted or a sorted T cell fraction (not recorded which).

This CDR3 is CSAREGPRTGPYNEQFF. The CDR3 DNA sequence: TGCAGTGCTAGAGAAGGCCCGCGGACAGGGCCCTACAATGAGCAGTTCTTC. This chain joins TRBV20-1 and TRBJ2-1; 8 bases match TRBD1. CDR3 size: 17 residues. The trim removed 0 bases at V and 2 bases at J, leaving 9 bases unmatched. Germline lookup yields CDR1 DFQATT and CDR2 SNEGSKA (reference sequence).